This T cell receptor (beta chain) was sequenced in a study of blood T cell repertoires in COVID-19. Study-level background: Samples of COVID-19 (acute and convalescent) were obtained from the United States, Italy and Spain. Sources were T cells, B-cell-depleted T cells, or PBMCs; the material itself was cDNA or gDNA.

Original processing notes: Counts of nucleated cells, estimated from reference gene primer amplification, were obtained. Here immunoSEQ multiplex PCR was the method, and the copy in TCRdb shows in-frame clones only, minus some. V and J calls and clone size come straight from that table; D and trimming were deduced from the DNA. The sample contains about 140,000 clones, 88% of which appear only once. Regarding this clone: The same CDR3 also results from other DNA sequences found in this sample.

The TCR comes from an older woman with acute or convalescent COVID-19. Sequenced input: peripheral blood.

The CDR3 coding sequence is TGTGCCAGCAGCTTAGGACAGGGGAACTATGGCTACACCTTC. Encoded protein: CASSLGQGNYGYTF. The chain combines TRBV7-2 with TRBJ1-2; the match to TRBD1 covers 8 bases. Per germline, CDR1 SGHTA and CDR2 FQGNSA. CDR3 length equals 14 residues. V gave up 1 base and J gave up 2 bases; unmatched junction bases: 0.